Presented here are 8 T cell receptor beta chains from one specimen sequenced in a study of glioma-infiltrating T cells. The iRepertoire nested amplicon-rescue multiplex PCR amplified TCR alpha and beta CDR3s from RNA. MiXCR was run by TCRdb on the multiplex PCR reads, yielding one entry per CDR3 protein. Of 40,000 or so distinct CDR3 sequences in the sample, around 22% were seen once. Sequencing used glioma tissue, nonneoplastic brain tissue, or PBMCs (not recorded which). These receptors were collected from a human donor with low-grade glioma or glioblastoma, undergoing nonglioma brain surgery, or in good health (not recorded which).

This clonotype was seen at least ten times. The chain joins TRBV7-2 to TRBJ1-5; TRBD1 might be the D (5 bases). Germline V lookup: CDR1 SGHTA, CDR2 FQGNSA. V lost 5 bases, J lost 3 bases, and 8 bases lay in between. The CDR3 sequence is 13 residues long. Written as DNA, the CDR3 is TGTGCCAGCAGCCGGGACCTCAATCAGCCCCAGCATTTT. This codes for CASSRDLNQPQHF.

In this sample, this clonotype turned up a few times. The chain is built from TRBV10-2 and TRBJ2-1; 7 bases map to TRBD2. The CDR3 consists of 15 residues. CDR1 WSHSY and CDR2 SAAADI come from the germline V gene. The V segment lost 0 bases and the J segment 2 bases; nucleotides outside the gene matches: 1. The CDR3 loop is CASSESRGAYNEQFF. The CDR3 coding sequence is TGCGCCAGCAGTGAGTCTCGGGGGGCCTACAATGAGCAGTTCTTC.

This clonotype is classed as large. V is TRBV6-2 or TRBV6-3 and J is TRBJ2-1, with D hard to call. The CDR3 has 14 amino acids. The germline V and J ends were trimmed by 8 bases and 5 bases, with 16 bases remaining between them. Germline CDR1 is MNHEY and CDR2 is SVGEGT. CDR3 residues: CASGTRAVDNEQFF. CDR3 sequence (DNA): TGTGCCAGCGGCACGCGTGCGGTAGACAATGAGCAGTTCTTC.

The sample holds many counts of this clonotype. CDR3 DNA sequence: TGTGCCAGTAGTATCCGGGACAGGGGGCGTTGGGATGGCTACACCTTC. It is translated as CASSIRDRGRWDGYTF. This rearrangement joins TRBV19 to TRBJ1-2, with 12 bases aligning to TRBD1. This CDR3 comprises 16 residues. Trimming at V came to 3 bases and at J to 6 bases, leaving 8 bases not matched to a gene. The germline CDR1 and CDR2 sequences are LNHDA and SQIVND (reference sequence).

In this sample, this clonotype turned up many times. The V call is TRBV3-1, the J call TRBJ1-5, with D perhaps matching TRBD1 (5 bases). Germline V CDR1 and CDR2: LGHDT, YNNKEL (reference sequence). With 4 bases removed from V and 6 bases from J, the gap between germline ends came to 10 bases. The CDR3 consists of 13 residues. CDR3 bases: TGTGCCAGCAGCCTGACAGTAGGTCAGCCCCAGCATTTT. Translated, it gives CASSLTVGQPQHF.

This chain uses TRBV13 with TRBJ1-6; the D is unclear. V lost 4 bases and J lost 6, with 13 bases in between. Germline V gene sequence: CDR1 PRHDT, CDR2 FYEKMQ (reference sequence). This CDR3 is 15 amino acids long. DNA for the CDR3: TGTGCCAGCAGCTCAAACGCCAGAGTTAATTCACCCCTCCACTTT. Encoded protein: CASSSNARVNSPLHF.

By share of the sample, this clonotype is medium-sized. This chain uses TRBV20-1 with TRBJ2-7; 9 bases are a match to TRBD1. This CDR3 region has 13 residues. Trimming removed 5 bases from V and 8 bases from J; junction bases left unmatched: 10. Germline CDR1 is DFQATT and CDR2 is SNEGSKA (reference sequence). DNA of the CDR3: TGCAGTGCTGGCAGACAGGGGGAATACAAGCAGTACTTC. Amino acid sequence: CSAGRQGEYKQYF.

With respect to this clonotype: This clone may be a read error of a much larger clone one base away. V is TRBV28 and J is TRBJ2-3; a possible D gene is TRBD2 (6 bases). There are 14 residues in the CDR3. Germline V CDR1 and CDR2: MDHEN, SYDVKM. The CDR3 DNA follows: TGTACCACCAGTGATCCGTCTAGCGTAGATACGCAGTATTTT. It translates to CTTSDPSSVDTQYF. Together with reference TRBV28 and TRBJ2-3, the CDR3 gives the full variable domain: DVKVTQSSRYLVKRTGEKVFLECVQDMDHENMFWYRQDPGLGLRLIYFSYDVKMKEKGDIPEGYSVSREKKERFSLILESASTNQTSMYLCTTSDPSSVDTQYFGPGTRLTVL.